This T cell receptor beta chain was observed in a study of cytomegalovirus exposure and HLA in healthy donors. General study results and limits: Clonal expansion was found to be greater in HLA-associated TCR beta chains than in equally common others in a later analysis. The study flagged 150 to 200 TCR beta chains as cytomegalovirus-associated.

About this clone: Its antigen is undetermined.

The PCR contained 60 Vbeta and 13 Jbeta primers. Assay: immunoSEQ multiplex PCR; the TCRdb copy retains only in-frame clones and omits some. Of approximately 86,000 clones in the sample, over 60% were seen once. Input material: PBMCs. This TCR came from a middle-aged man in good health and CMV-seronegative.

The CDR3 here is CASSLSQGRRTGELFF. CDR3 DNA: TGTGCCAGCAGCTTATCACAGGGGCGGCGGACCGGGGAGCTGTTTTTT. This chain joins TRBV11-2 and TRBJ2-2; 7 nucleotides align to TRBD1. Germline lookup yields CDR1 SGHAT and CDR2 FQNNGV. The V segment lost 2 bases and the J segment 5 bases; nucleotides outside the gene matches: 8. The CDR3 loop spans 16 amino acids.